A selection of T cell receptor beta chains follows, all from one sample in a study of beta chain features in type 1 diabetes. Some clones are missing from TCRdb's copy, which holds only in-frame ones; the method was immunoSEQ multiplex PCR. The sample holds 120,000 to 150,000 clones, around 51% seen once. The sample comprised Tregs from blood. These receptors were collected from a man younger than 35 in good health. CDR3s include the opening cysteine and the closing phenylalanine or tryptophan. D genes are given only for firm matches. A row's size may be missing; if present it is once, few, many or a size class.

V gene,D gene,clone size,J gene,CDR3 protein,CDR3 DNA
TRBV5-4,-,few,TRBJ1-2,CASRNGQRGLYTF,TGTGCCAGCAGGAACGGACAGCGGGGGCTTTACACCTTC
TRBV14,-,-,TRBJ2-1,CASSRGRLNEQFF,TGTGCCAGCAGCCGAGGGCGTCTCAATGAGCAGTTCTTC
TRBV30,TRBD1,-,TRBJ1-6,CAWSSGRGPPGSYNSPLHF,TGTGCCTGGAGTTCAGGCAGGGGGCCCCCCGGGTCCTATAATTCACCCCTCCACTTT
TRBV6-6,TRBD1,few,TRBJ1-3,CASNLNRGRGNTIYF,TGTGCCAGCAACCTAAACAGGGGGCGTGGAAACACCATATATTTT
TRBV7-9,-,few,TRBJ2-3,CASSPQTGRSTDTQYF,TGTGCCAGCAGCCCCCAAACGGGGAGAAGCACAGATACGCAGTATTTT
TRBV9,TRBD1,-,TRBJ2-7,CASSGAGGVGSEQYF,TGTGCCAGCAGCGGAGCAGGGGGCGTCGGTAGCGAGCAGTACTTC
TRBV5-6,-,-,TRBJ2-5,CASSWDQGFQETQYF,TGTGCCAGCAGCTGGGATCAGGGTTTCCAAGAGACCCAGTACTTC
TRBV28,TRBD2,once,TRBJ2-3,CASSLGLAGGPRLWTQYF,TGTGCCAGCAGTTTGGGACTAGCGGGAGGGCCCCGGCTTTGGACGCAGTATTTT
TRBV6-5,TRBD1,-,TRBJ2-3,CASSYSPGQGQDTQYF,TGTGCCAGCAGTTACTCCCCGGGACAGGGGCAGGATACGCAGTATTTT
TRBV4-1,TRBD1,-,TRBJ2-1,CASSHTGGNEQFF,TGCGCCAGCAGCCATACAGGGGGCAATGAGCAGTTCTTC
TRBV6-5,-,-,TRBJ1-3,CASSYRGSSGNTIYF,TGTGCCAGCAGTTACAGAGGGAGCTCTGGAAACACCATATATTTT
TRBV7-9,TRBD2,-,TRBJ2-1,CASSLLGRRGASSYNEQFF,TGTGCCAGCAGCTTACTCGGGAGGCGGGGAGCAAGCTCCTACAATGAGCAGTTCTTC
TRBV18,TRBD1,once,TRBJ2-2,CASSPGTGPGELFF,TGTGCCAGCTCACCAGGGACAGGCCCCGGGGAGCTGTTTTTT
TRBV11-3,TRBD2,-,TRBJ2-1,CASSPERPLAGDNNEQFF,TGTGCCAGCAGCCCGGAGAGACCACTAGCGGGGGATAACAATGAGCAGTTCTTC
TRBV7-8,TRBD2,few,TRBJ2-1,CASSRRDYTNNEQFF,TGTGCCAGCAGCCGCCGGGACTACACCAATAATGAGCAGTTCTTC
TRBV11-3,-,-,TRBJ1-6,CASSSSYNSPLHF,TGTGCCAGCAGTAGCTCCTATAATTCACCCCTCCACTTT
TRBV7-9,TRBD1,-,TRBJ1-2,CASSQIDRGRWGYTF,TGTGCCAGCAGCCAGATAGACAGGGGCCGCTGGGGCTACACCTTC
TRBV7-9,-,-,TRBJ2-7,CASSLSQEQYF,TGTGCCAGCAGCTTAAGTCAGGAGCAGTACTTC
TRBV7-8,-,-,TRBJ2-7,CASSLYRRSEQYF,TGTGCCAGCAGCTTATATCGGAGGAGCGAGCAGTACTTC
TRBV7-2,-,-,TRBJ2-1,CASSRAGSRVYNEQFF,TGTGCCAGCAGCCGCGCCGGGTCACGGGTCTACAATGAGCAGTTCTTC
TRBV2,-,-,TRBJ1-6,CASSDDRSYNSPLHF,TGTGCCAGCAGTGACGACAGGAGTTATAATTCACCCCTCCACTTT
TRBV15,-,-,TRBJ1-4,CATSRDSGVEKLFF,TGTGCCACCAGCAGAGATAGTGGAGTTGAAAAACTGTTTTTT
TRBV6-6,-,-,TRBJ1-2,CATRAARANYGYTF,TGTGCTACAAGGGCAGCGCGGGCTAACTATGGCTACACCTTC